This T cell receptor beta chain was recorded in a study of blood T cell repertoires in COVID-19. Study summary: The United States, Italy and Spain provided the acute and convalescent COVID-19 samples. T cells, B-cell-depleted T cells, or PBMCs provided the cDNA or gDNA that served as material.

Authors' methods: Estimated nucleated cell counts came from reference gene primer amplification. Libraries were prepared by immunoSEQ multiplex PCR; TCRdb keeps only in-frame clonotypes and omits some of them. D and trimming were read from the DNA, whereas the V and J calls and clone size are those reported in that table. The sample includes a few hundred thousand clones, less than 90% of them seen just once. Followed over time, Seattle patients had been enrolled while infection was active. The CDR3 has 14 amino acids. J gave up 6 bases and V 5 bases, and 7 bases lay outside the gene matches. The germline gives CDR1 SGHAT, CDR2 FQNNGV.

The receptor was derived from a woman aged 60-75 years with COVID-19, enrolled during active disease. The chain links TRBV11-2 to TRBJ1-2; 9 positions match TRBD1. The sequencing sample was made of peripheral blood. The chain's CDR3 is CASSPTGGMNGYTF. CDR3 bases: TGTGCCAGCAGCCCGACAGGGGGGATGAATGGCTACACCTTC.